A selection of T cell receptor beta chains follows, all from one sample in a study of shared clonotypes between healthy human individuals. Using immunoSEQ multiplex PCR, the repertoire was profiled, and TCRdb retains in-frame clones only, with some absent. In the table there are 2,100,000 or so clones, approximately 95% of which are singletons. The sample comprised naive CD4+ T cells sorted from blood. All receptors derive from a man between 18 and 29 years old in good health. Each CDR3 is given with its conserved first and last residue. Each record gives: J gene, D gene, CDR3 length, clone size, V gene, CDR3 protein, CDR3 DNA. A D gene is named only where the DNA matches it firmly. Where a row states a size, it is once, few, many or the class of an expanded clone; other rows omit it.

j_gene: TRBJ2-3; d_gene: NA; len: 14; abundance: NA; v_gene: TRBV9; CDR3aa: CASSEGGITDTQYF; CDR3nt: TGTGCCAGCAGCGAAGGCGGAATAACAGATACGCAGTATTTT
j_gene: TRBJ2-1; d_gene: NA; len: 16; abundance: NA; v_gene: TRBV11-1; CDR3aa: CASSLIKAGRGDEQFF; CDR3nt: TGTGCCAGCAGCTTAATCAAAGCGGGGAGGGGGGATGAGCAGTTCTTC
j_gene: TRBJ2-1; d_gene: TRBD1; len: 15; abundance: NA; v_gene: TRBV2; CDR3aa: CASSGGTGLYNEQFF; CDR3nt: TGTGCCAGCAGTGGGGGGACAGGCCTATACAATGAGCAGTTCTTC
j_gene: TRBJ1-6; d_gene: TRBD1; len: 15; abundance: NA; v_gene: TRBV6-1; CDR3aa: CASSVGLQGDSPLHF; CDR3nt: TGTGCCAGCAGTGTAGGTTTGCAGGGGGATTCACCCCTCCACTTT
j_gene: TRBJ2-2; d_gene: NA; len: 15; abundance: NA; v_gene: TRBV6-1; CDR3aa: CASTGRQGGPGELFF; CDR3nt: TGTGCCAGCACCGGAAGGCAGGGGGGGCCCGGGGAGCTGTTTTTT
j_gene: TRBJ2-1; d_gene: NA; len: 14; abundance: NA; v_gene: TRBV4-3; CDR3aa: CASSQVGRQYEQFF; CDR3nt: TGCGCCAGCAGCCAAGTCGGTAGGCAGTATGAGCAGTTCTTC
j_gene: TRBJ1-3; d_gene: NA; len: 17; abundance: NA; v_gene: TRBV30; CDR3aa: CAWSVQSRGYSGNTIYF; CDR3nt: TGTGCCTGGAGTGTTCAGTCTCGGGGTTACTCTGGAAACACCATATATTTT
j_gene: TRBJ2-7; d_gene: TRBD2; len: 17; abundance: NA; v_gene: TRBV4-3; CDR3aa: CASSHMTSGARTYEQYF; CDR3nt: TGCGCCAGCAGCCACATGACTAGCGGGGCGCGTACCTACGAGCAGTACTTC
j_gene: TRBJ1-2; d_gene: NA; len: 13; abundance: NA; v_gene: TRBV6-1; CDR3aa: CASSAGLSYGYTF; CDR3nt: TGTGCCAGCAGTGCGGGACTGAGCTATGGCTACACCTTC
j_gene: TRBJ2-1; d_gene: NA; len: 14; abundance: NA; v_gene: TRBV28; CDR3aa: CASRAGSSYNEQFF; CDR3nt: TGTGCCAGTAGGGCAGGCAGCTCCTACAATGAGCAGTTCTTC
j_gene: TRBJ2-7; d_gene: NA; len: 15; abundance: NA; v_gene: TRBV13; CDR3aa: CASSLGVGADHEQYF; CDR3nt: TGTGCCAGCAGCTTAGGGGTCGGGGCCGACCACGAGCAGTACTTC
j_gene: TRBJ2-7; d_gene: NA; len: 13; abundance: NA; v_gene: TRBV28; CDR3aa: CASEEGPSYEQYF; CDR3nt: TGTGCCAGTGAAGAGGGGCCTTCCTACGAGCAGTACTTC
j_gene: TRBJ1-3; d_gene: NA; len: 14; abundance: NA; v_gene: TRBV7-2; CDR3aa: CASSPVNSGNTIYF; CDR3nt: TGTGCCAGCAGCCCTGTCAACTCTGGAAACACCATATATTTT
j_gene: TRBJ1-1; d_gene: NA; len: 14; abundance: NA; v_gene: TRBV4-3; CDR3aa: CASSQDRGRTEAFF; CDR3nt: TGCGCCAGCAGCCAAGACAGGGGCCGGACTGAAGCTTTCTTT
j_gene: TRBJ1-4; d_gene: NA; len: 11; abundance: NA; v_gene: TRBV29-1; CDR3aa: CSVQEGQGLFF; CDR3nt: TGCAGCGTTCAGGAGGGACAAGGACTGTTTTTT
j_gene: TRBJ1-2; d_gene: TRBD1; len: 18; abundance: NA; v_gene: TRBV7-2; CDR3aa: CASSRRLSSGGAGYGYTF; CDR3nt: TGTGCCAGCAGCCGTAGACTGTCTTCAGGGGGCGCAGGCTATGGCTACACCTTC
j_gene: TRBJ1-6; d_gene: NA; len: 17; abundance: NA; v_gene: TRBV6-1; CDR3aa: CASSEAARSSYNSPLHF; CDR3nt: TGTGCCAGCAGTGAAGCGGCCAGGAGCTCCTATAATTCACCCCTCCACTTT
j_gene: TRBJ1-4; d_gene: NA; len: 13; abundance: NA; v_gene: TRBV9; CDR3aa: CASSVGYNEKLFF; CDR3nt: TGTGCCAGCAGCGTAGGGTATAATGAAAAACTGTTTTTT
j_gene: TRBJ2-2; d_gene: NA; len: 14; abundance: few; v_gene: TRBV7-2; CDR3aa: CASSLGWNTGELFF; CDR3nt: TGTGCCAGCAGCTTAGGCTGGAACACCGGGGAGCTGTTTTTT
j_gene: TRBJ2-2; d_gene: NA; len: 13; abundance: NA; v_gene: TRBV2; CDR3aa: CASSYRNTGELFF; CDR3nt: TGTGCCAGCAGTTATCGCAACACCGGGGAGCTGTTTTTT
j_gene: TRBJ1-6; d_gene: NA; len: 13; abundance: NA; v_gene: TRBV7-9; CDR3aa: CASTGRNNSPLHF; CDR3nt: TGTGCCAGCACGGGAAGGAATAATTCACCCCTCCACTTT
j_gene: TRBJ2-7; d_gene: NA; len: 12; abundance: NA; v_gene: TRBV2; CDR3aa: CAGGNLTYEQYF; CDR3nt: TGTGCCGGTGGAAATCTTACCTACGAGCAGTACTTC
j_gene: TRBJ2-5; d_gene: TRBD2; len: 16; abundance: NA; v_gene: TRBV6-5; CDR3aa: CASSYSSGKPPETQYF; CDR3nt: TGTGCCAGCAGTTACTCGAGCGGGAAGCCTCCCGAGACCCAGTACTTC
j_gene: TRBJ2-6; d_gene: NA; len: 16; abundance: NA; v_gene: TRBV25-1; CDR3aa: CASSGGSNSGANVLTF; CDR3nt: TGTGCCAGCAGTGGCGGCAGTAATTCTGGGGCCAACGTCCTGACTTTC
j_gene: TRBJ2-7; d_gene: NA; len: 15; abundance: NA; v_gene: TRBV7-2; CDR3aa: CASSQNLGKSYEQYF; CDR3nt: TGTGCCAGCAGCCAAAATCTGGGGAAATCCTACGAGCAGTACTTC
j_gene: TRBJ1-5; d_gene: NA; len: 13; abundance: NA; v_gene: TRBV5-8; CDR3aa: CASSLGANQPQHF; CDR3nt: TGTGCCAGCAGCTTGGGGGCTAATCAGCCCCAGCATTTT
j_gene: TRBJ2-7; d_gene: TRBD1; len: 14; abundance: NA; v_gene: TRBV18; CDR3aa: CASSPTGENYEQYF; CDR3nt: TGTGCCAGCTCACCGACAGGGGAGAACTACGAGCAGTACTTC
j_gene: TRBJ2-7; d_gene: TRBD1; len: 15; abundance: NA; v_gene: TRBV5-1; CDR3aa: CASSLSGQVHYEQYF; CDR3nt: TGCGCCAGCAGCTTGTCCGGACAGGTCCACTACGAGCAGTACTTC
j_gene: TRBJ2-1; d_gene: NA; len: 12; abundance: NA; v_gene: TRBV5-1; CDR3aa: CASSLEAPGQFF; CDR3nt: TGCGCCAGCAGCTTGGAAGCCCCCGGGCAGTTCTTC